Here is one TCR beta chain with its context. The antigen remains undetermined. The CDR3 contains 11 residues. V lost 6 bases and J lost 8, with 7 bases in between. Molecular barcoding with unique molecular identifiers was used for the TCRbeta library. In TCRdb, the PCR reads were re-called with MiXCR into one record per CDR3 protein. The sample holds 400,000 to 450,000 distinct CDR3 sequences, approximately 41% seen once. These data are taken from a study of T-cell reconstitution after alpha-beta-depleted transplantation in children. Study-level results: T-cell counts and diversity at one year following transplant were attributed mainly to newly produced T cells. TCRbeta diversity was high at day 60 in some patients (a result of surviving recipient T cells and thymic progenitors). There were reportedly several hundred expanded graft clones from which alpha-beta T cells came about two months after transplant.

The material was PBMCs, obtained before TCRalphabeta/CD19-depleted stem cell transplant. This receptor was identified in a girl aged 2-9 years with aplastic anemia, due to receive a stem cell transplant. The rearrangement joins TRBV12-3 or TRBV12-4 to TRBJ1-4; D is perhaps TRBD1 (5 bases). The CDR3 DNA sequence: TGTGCCAGCAGGTCAGGGGAAAAACTGTTTTTT. Translated: CASRSGEKLFF.